The rows below give T cell receptor beta chains drawn from one sample of a study of T cell changes during pregnancy in multiple sclerosis. TCRdb's copy holds only in-frame clones and misses some; the assay was immunoSEQ multiplex PCR. The sample consists of about 40,000 clones, approximately 90% of them appearing once. Specimen: CD4+ T cells from peripheral blood mononuclear cells, collected before pregnancy. The receptors derive from a female donor with multiple sclerosis, enrolled in a pregnancy study. Both conserved end residues are part of each CDR3. The D gene is left open where the match is weak. Rows may omit the clone size; those that give it use once, few, many or a size class.

clone size | J gene | V gene | D gene | CDR3 length | CDR3 DNA | CDR3 protein
once | TRBJ2-3 | TRBV2 | NA | 13 | TGTGCCAGCAGGTTCGACTTCACAGATACGCAGTATTTT | CASRFDFTDTQYF
NA | TRBJ2-2 | TRBV5-1 | NA | 16 | TGCGCCAGCAGCCTGTCGGGTCACCCCTCTGCCGGGGAGCTGTTTTTT | CASSLSGHPSAGELFF
NA | TRBJ2-1 | TRBV7-9 | TRBD2 | 16 | TGTGCCAGCAGCTTAGCTCTAGCGGGGACCCACAATGAGCAGTTCTTC | CASSLALAGTHNEQFF
NA | TRBJ2-3 | TRBV18 | TRBD2 | 16 | TGTGCCAGCTCACCATGGCTAGCGGGGAGCACAGATACGCAGTATTTT | CASSPWLAGSTDTQYF
few | TRBJ1-6 | TRBV11-2 | TRBD1 | 12 | TGTGCCAGCAGCTTAAGGGGGCTACCCCTCCACTTT | CASSLRGLPLHF
NA | TRBJ1-2 | TRBV4-1 | NA | 15 | TGCGCCAGCAGCCAACGTGGGCGGGGGACCTATGGCTACACCTTC | CASSQRGRGTYGYTF
NA | TRBJ2-7 | TRBV4-1 | NA | 15 | TGCGCCAGCAGCCAACCGTCCCAGGGGTTCTACGAGCAGTACTTC | CASSQPSQGFYEQYF
NA | TRBJ2-4 | TRBV2 | NA | 14 | TGTCGCGGGCCCGGGAACAAAGCCAAAAACATTCAGTACTTC | CRGPGNKAKNIQYF
NA | TRBJ2-3 | TRBV7-6 | TRBD2 | 17 | TGTGCCAGCAGCATGGGACTAGCGGGGGGAATCACAGATACGCAGTATTTT | CASSMGLAGGITDTQYF
NA | TRBJ1-1 | TRBV11-1 | NA | 12 | TGTGCCAGCAGCTTCTTTCCGACTGAAGCTTTCTTT | CASSFFPTEAFF
NA | TRBJ2-3 | TRBV7-6 | TRBD2 | 17 | TGTGCCAGCAGCTTAGGGGGCCTAGCGGGCCATACAGATACGCAGTATTTT | CASSLGGLAGHTDTQYF
NA | TRBJ1-3 | TRBV19 | NA | 12 | TGTGCCAGTAGTATCTTGGGGAGCACCATATATTTT | CASSILGSTIYF
NA | TRBJ1-6 | TRBV18 | TRBD1 | 15 | TGTGCCAGCTCACTGGGACAGGCCGATAATTCACCCCTCCACTTT | CASSLGQADNSPLHF
NA | TRBJ1-2 | TRBV5-1 | NA | 14 | TGCGCCAGCAGCTTGGGACAGGTCAACTATGGCTACACCTTC | CASSLGQVNYGYTF
NA | TRBJ2-5 | TRBV9 | TRBD2 | 15 | TGTGCCAGCAGCTATAGCGGGGCAGGTCAAGAGACCCAGTACTTC | CASSYSGAGQETQYF
few | TRBJ1-1 | TRBV20-1 | NA | 11 | TGCAGGGGGGCGTGGGGCACTGAAGCTTTCTTT | CRGAWGTEAFF
once | TRBJ1-1 | TRBV7-2 | TRBD1 | 16 | TGTGCCAGCAGCTTTTGGGACAGGGCTTGGAACACTGAAGCTTTCTTT | CASSFWDRAWNTEAFF
NA | TRBJ2-1 | TRBV5-1 | TRBD1 | 15 | TGCGCCAGCAGCTTTGGGGACAGGGAGTCCGGTGAGCAGTTCTTC | CASSFGDRESGEQFF
NA | TRBJ2-7 | TRBV29-1 | NA | 13 | TGCAGCGTTCGTCCCGGACTCCCTCACGAGCAGTACTTC | CSVRPGLPHEQYF
once | TRBJ2-5 | TRBV7-9 | NA | 14 | TGTGCCAGCAGCCGACCCGGGACACAAGAGACCCAGTACTTC | CASSRPGTQETQYF
NA | TRBJ2-5 | TRBV7-2 | TRBD1 | 16 | TGTGCCAGCAGCTTAGGAAGACAGGGGGTGTGGAAGACCCAGTACTTC | CASSLGRQGVWKTQYF
NA | TRBJ1-5 | TRBV7-9 | NA | 14 | TGTGCCAGCAGCTTTGAAGGGGGCAATCAGCCCCAGCATTTT | CASSFEGGNQPQHF
NA | TRBJ2-2 | TRBV19 | TRBD2 | 14 | TGTGCCAGTAGGACTAGCGGGGACACCGGGGAGCTGTTTTTT | CASRTSGDTGELFF
NA | TRBJ1-6 | TRBV4-1 | NA | 15 | TGCGCCAGCAGCCACCCCCGGGGGACTAATTCACCCCTCCACTTT | CASSHPRGTNSPLHF
NA | TRBJ1-4 | TRBV5-6 | NA | 13 | TGTGCCAGCAGCTTGAGGGCGGGAGAAAAACTGTTTTTT | CASSLRAGEKLFF
NA | TRBJ2-4 | TRBV5-1 | TRBD1 | 15 | TGCGCCAGCAGCTCAAGGACCGGACAGGAGGACATTCAGTACTTC | CASSSRTGQEDIQYF
NA | TRBJ1-2 | TRBV30 | NA | 12 | TGTGCCTGGAGTAGAGGTGGCTATGGCTACACCTTC | CAWSRGGYGYTF
NA | TRBJ1-2 | TRBV5-1 | TRBD1 | 15 | TGCGCCAGCAGCGGCGGGACAGGTCCCGTCGAGAGCTACACCTTC | CASSGGTGPVESYTF
NA | TRBJ2-5 | TRBV11-2 | TRBD1 | 16 | TGTGCCAGCAGCTCCCCCTCCGGGACAGGGAAAGAGACCCAGTACTTC | CASSSPSGTGKETQYF
NA | TRBJ1-6 | TRBV9 | TRBD1 | 16 | TGTGCCAGCAGCGTAGCTCGGACAGGGAGGAATTCACCCCTCCACTTT | CASSVARTGRNSPLHF
NA | TRBJ1-2 | TRBV29-1 | NA | 15 | TGCAGCGCTATAAAACGGGATCTCGGGCCCGATGGCTACACCTTC | CSAIKRDLGPDGYTF